Below are 20 T cell receptor beta chains sequenced from a single sample in a study of tumor-infiltrating lymphocytes in primary liver carcinoma. The authors made TCR beta cDNA from about 500 ng total RNA with a constant-region primer. Three nested multiplex PCR rounds, a slightly modified ARM-PCR, produced the libraries for TCR beta. Forward primers for TRBV1-TRBV30 and a C-beta reverse primer served the first two PCR rounds, at around 9 cycles each. Each CDR3 protein gets one entry after TCRdb re-called the multiplex PCR reads with MiXCR. The sample carries over 250,000 distinct CDR3 sequences, almost 60% recorded once. Germline DNA was also extracted, and blood RNA was taken from unsorted whole blood. Sequencing was carried out using peripheral blood. The receptors were sampled from a woman younger than 45 with primary liver carcinoma and hepatitis B virus infection.

Notes on this clonotype: A read error is possible here, since a much larger clone lies one base away. The chain is built from TRBV6-5 and TRBJ2-2; tentative D call: TRBD2 (5 bases). CDR3 length: 14 amino acids. V was cut by 11 bases and J by 0 bases, with 13 bases left in between. Germline values: CDR1 MNHEY, CDR2 SVGAGI. CDR3 sequence reads: CAPYTGANTGELFF. The CDR3 DNA sequence: TGTGCCCCCTACACCGGGGCGAACACCGGGGAGCTGTTTTTT.

The sample holds one count of this clonotype. The junction departs from germline at one end; a sequencing error may be responsible. The rearrangement uses TRBV6-5 and TRBJ1-6, with D unresolved. Germline V gene data show CDR1 as MNHEY and CDR2 as SVGAGI. The CDR3 runs 16 residues. In nucleotides, the CDR3 is TGTGCCAGCACTAAACAGTCTGCCATATATAATTCACCCCTCTACTTT. It yields the protein CASTKQSAIYNSPLYF.

Concerning this clonotype: This may stem from a read error, because a much larger clone lies one nucleotide away. The J gene is TRBJ2-1, the V gene TRBV7-8, with 12 bases identical to TRBD2. CDR1 SGHVS and CDR2 FQNEAQ come from the germline V gene. V shed 3 bases, J shed 8 bases, and the junction held 8 bases outside the gene matches. The CDR3 is 16 residues long. In DNA, the CDR3 is TGTGCCAGCAGCTTGGGGCGGACTAGCGGGAACTATGAGCAGTTCTTC. This codes for CASSLGRTSGNYEQFF.

This clonotype was observed a few times. A read error may be the cause here, since a much bigger clone is one base away. The CDR3 ends on some other residue instead of the conserved phenylalanine or tryptophan, so this is likely a read error. V gene TRBV11-2 combines with J gene TRBJ1-2, with 7 bases that match TRBD1. CDR1 is SGHAT, CDR2 FQNNGV, per germline. CDR3 size: 12 residues. Trimming took 5 bases from V and 8 from J; bases not matched to a gene: 5. CDR3 DNA: TGTGCCAGCAGCGACCCGGGACAGGGCTACACCATC. Its protein product is CASSDPGQGYTI.

This clonotype was counted only a few times. The chain carries TRBV6-1 and TRBJ2-4, with no clear D. Germline CDR1 and CDR2: MNHNS and SASEGT. The CDR3 contains 13 residues. V was shortened by 6 bases and J by 5 bases, with 11 bases between the two germline ends. The CDR3: CASRRPTQNIQYF. The CDR3 region has the DNA TGTGCCAGCAGACGACCGACGCAAAACATTCAGTACTTC.

This clonotype is labeled as medium-sized (0.01 to 0.1%). This rearrangement joins TRBV11-2 to TRBJ2-3; D call uncertain. The CDR3 length is 12 residues. Germline V gene data show CDR1 as SGHAT and CDR2 as FQNNGV. Deletions cut 4 bases from V and 1 base from J, with 3 bases between. CDR3 sequence: CASSSRTDTQYF. In nucleotides, the CDR3 is TGTGCCAGCAGCTCGCGCACAGATACGCAGTATTTT.

This clonotype was observed once. Relative to the germline gene, one junction end is altered; a read error may explain this. J is TRBJ2-5 and V is TRBV7-8, with 7 bases aligning to TRBD2. Germline lookup yields CDR1 SGHVS and CDR2 FQNEAQ. The CDR3 length is 16 residues. The CDR3 sequence: CAGSKKGSGTQETQYF. The CDR3 region has the DNA TGTGCCGGCAGCAAAAAAGGGAGCGGGACCCAAGAGACCCAGTACTTC.

Points on this clonotype: A much larger clonotype is one base distant, so this may be a read error. V gene TRBV4-1 combines with J gene TRBJ1-1, with D tentatively TRBD1 (5 bases). The germline V gene has CDR1 MGHRA and CDR2 YSYEKL. Trimming took off 3 bases at V and 9 bases at J, with 20 bases between the two ends. The CDR3 extends over 15 amino acids. The CDR3 region has the DNA TGCGCCAGCAGCCATCCCCCGAGGGGCTCGGATAAAGCTTTCTTT. Translation gives CASSHPPRGSDKAFF.

Note on this clonotype: One end of the junction does not line up with germline, which may come from a read error. V is TRBV11-2 and J is TRBJ2-7; D is undetermined. CDR3 length: 14 residues. Germline values: CDR1 SGHAT, CDR2 FQNNGV. CDR3 region: CASSLVVGKYEQHF. Written as DNA, the CDR3 is TGTGCCAGCAGCCTAGTAGTCGGTAAATACGAGCAGCACTTC. Filled out from reference TRBV11-2 and TRBJ2-7, the complete variable domain reads EAGVAQSPRYKIIEKRQSVAFWCNPISGHATLYWYQQILGQGPKLLIQFQNNGVVDDSQLPKDRFSAERLKGVDSTLKIQPAKLEDSAVYLCASSLVVGKYEQHFGPGTRLTVT.

This clonotype was recorded many times. The rearrangement links TRBV6-5 to TRBJ2-1; 10 bases map to TRBD1. The CDR3 has 16 amino acids. CDR1 and CDR2 from the germline V gene are MNHEY and SVGAGI. V lost 6 bases to trimming and J lost 8 bases; unmatched junction nucleotides: 13. Written as DNA, the CDR3 is TGTGCCAGCAGGTCTGTGACGGGACAGGGGTATCATGAGCAGTTCTTC. Translating it yields CASRSVTGQGYHEQFF.

Worth noting for this clonotype: At one end the junction does not follow the germline gene, possibly because of a read error. The V and J genes are TRBV5-4 and TRBJ2-3; TRBD2 matches at 8 bases. This CDR3 region has 17 residues. CDR1 and CDR2 from the germline V gene are SGHNT and YYREEE (reference sequence). CDR3 region: CVSSTRRVSGEGDTQYF. Here the CDR3 DNA reads TGTGTCAGCAGCACCCGGAGGGTTAGCGGGGAAGGAGATACGCAGTATTTT.

Note on this clonotype: Just one base apart from a much larger clone, this may be a read error. This sequence joins TRBV12-3 or TRBV12-4 and TRBJ2-2; D remains ambiguous. The length of the CDR3 is 14 residues. CDR3 residues: CVSSLGENTGELFF. The CDR3 DNA reads as TGTGTCAGCAGTTTAGGCGAAAACACCGGGGAGCTGTTTTTT.

A remark on this clonotype: One end of the junction is discordant with germline, which a read error may explain. The rearrangement links TRBV7-9 to TRBJ2-7, with 9 positions matching TRBD1. CDR3 length equals 15 residues. Germline V gene sequence: CDR1 SEHNR, CDR2 FQNEAQ (reference sequence). The CDR3 coding sequence is TGTGCCAGTAGCTCGGGGACAGGGTCCTACAATGAGCAGTACTTC. Its protein product is CASSSGTGSYNEQYF.

On this clonotype itself: The junction departs from the called germline gene at one end, perhaps through a read error. This chain connects TRBV11-3 to TRBJ2-5; 10 bases map to TRBD1. This CDR3 is built from 15 residues. Germline V gives CDR1 SGHNT, CDR2 YENEEA. CDR3 sequence reads: CAGSYSTGGVESQYF. As DNA, the CDR3 is TGTGCCGGCAGCTACTCGACAGGGGGCGTAGAGTCCCAGTACTTC.

Comments on this clonotype: The CDR3 does not end in the conserved phenylalanine or tryptophan, so this is likely a read error. This rearrangement joins TRBV11-2 to TRBJ2-5, with 9 bases matching TRBD1. This CDR3 has 13 residues. CDR1 is SGHAT and CDR2 is FQNNGV in the germline V gene. In nucleotides, the CDR3 is TGTGCCAGTAGCTTGGACAGGGGAGAGACCCAGTACTCC. Translated: CASSLDRGETQYS.

The rearrangement links TRBV20-1 to TRBJ2-3; the D is unclear. V lost 6 bases, J lost 2 bases, and 9 bases lay in between. The CDR3 totals 12 residues. CDR1 and CDR2 from the germline V gene are DFQATT and SNEGSKA (reference sequence). DNA for the CDR3: TGCAGTGCAGACGGCTACACAGATACGCAGTATTTT. It yields the protein CSADGYTDTQYF.

Details on this clonotype: Germline and junction disagree at one end, which may indicate a read error. V gene TRBV5-5 combines with J gene TRBJ2-2, with a tentative D call TRBD2 (7 bases). Germline-derived CDR1 and CDR2 are SGHKS and YYEKEE (reference sequence). This CDR3 contains 16 residues. The CDR3 nucleotides are TGTGCCAGCAGCCCCCGGGGCCAGCGGGACACCCGGGAGCTGTTTTTT. This codes for CASSPRGQRDTRELFF. The full variable domain, its missing parts supplied by reference TRBV5-5 and TRBJ2-2, is DAGVTQSPTHLIKTRGQQVTLRCSPISGHKSVSWYQQVLGQGPQFIFQYYEKEERGRGNFPDRFSARQFPNYSSELNVNALLLGDSALYLCASSPRGQRDTRELFFGEGSRLTVL.

This clonotype was counted a few times. A single base separates this from a much larger clone, so it may be a read error. The rearrangement joins TRBV29-1 to TRBJ2-7; the D gene is possibly TRBD1 (5 bases). Germline V gene sequence: CDR1 SQVTM, CDR2 ANQGSEA. The CDR3 spans 13 residues. The CDR3 region has the DNA TGCAGCGTTGGGACATCACGCACATACGGGCAGTACTTC. Translated, it gives CSVGTSRTYGQYF.

Details on this clonotype: A clone one base away is much larger, so this may be a read error. The chain combines TRBV14 with TRBJ2-1, with TRBD2 matching over 8 bases. The CDR3 runs to 16 residues. Looked up from germline, CDR1 is SGHDN and CDR2 is FVKESK. This chain's CDR3 is CASSAVAGWVNNEQSF. The CDR3 DNA follows: TGTGCCAGCAGTGCCGTAGCGGGATGGGTAAACAATGAGCAGTCCTTC.

This clonotype has just a few counts. The chain joins TRBV7-9 to TRBJ2-5; D may match TRBD1 or TRBD2 (5 bases each). Germline lookup yields CDR1 SEHNR and CDR2 FQNEAQ (reference sequence). CDR3 length: 14 amino acids. Trimming left V 6 bases short and J 5 bases short, with 16 bases between. CDR3 coding DNA: TGTGCCAGCAGACAGGCGCCCCCGGGGGAGACCCAGTACTTC. Translation gives CASRQAPPGETQYF.